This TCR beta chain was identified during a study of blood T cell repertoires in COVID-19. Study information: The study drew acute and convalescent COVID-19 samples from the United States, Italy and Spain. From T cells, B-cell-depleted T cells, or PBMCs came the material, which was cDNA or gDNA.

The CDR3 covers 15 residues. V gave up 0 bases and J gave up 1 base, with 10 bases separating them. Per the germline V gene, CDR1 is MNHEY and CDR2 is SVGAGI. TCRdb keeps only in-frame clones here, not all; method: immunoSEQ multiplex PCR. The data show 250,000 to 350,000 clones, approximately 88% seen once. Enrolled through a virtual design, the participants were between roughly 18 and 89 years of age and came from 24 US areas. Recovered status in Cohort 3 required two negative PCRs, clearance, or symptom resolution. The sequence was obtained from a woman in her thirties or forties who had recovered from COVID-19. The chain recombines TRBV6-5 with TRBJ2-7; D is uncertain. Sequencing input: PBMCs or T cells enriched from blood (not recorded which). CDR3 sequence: CASSYSRSGSYEQYF. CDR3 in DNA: TGTGCCAGCAGTTACTCGAGGTCCGGATCCTACGAGCAGTACTTC.